This record concerns one T cell receptor beta chain sequence. Which antigen it targets is not known. Per-nucleotide qualities are absent, and no much larger clonotype sits a single base away. This record comes from a study of T cell responses to AZD1222 COVID-19 vaccine (dated by TCRdb to the early 2020s). Regarding the research as a whole: AZD1222 recipients with second doses at about 4 weeks or about 12 weeks were pooled, because spike-specific TCR depth and breadth did not differ between schedules. TCR sequencing covered over 230 trial participants: approximately 200 given two doses of AZD1222 and 26 given two doses of MenACWY control vaccine. Trial participants were enrolled by age into 18-55, 56-69 and 70-plus year subgroups, with roughly 160, 29 and 62 TCR-sequenced participants respectively.

The CDR3 regions of human TCRbeta chains were analyzed by immunosequencing. Under the source paper's analysis protocol: Repertoire TCRs were matched against a reference library of SARS-CoV-2-specific TCRs generated with the MIRA antigen-specificity platform. Breadth was defined as the fraction of unique TCRs that were SARS-CoV-2-associated, and depth was defined as the fraction of total T cells that were SARS-CoV-2-associated. Using the MIRA data, each spike-specific TCR was assigned both to the spike region to which the TCR was reactive and to a CD4 or CD8 class. Log10-transformed breadth and depth values were compared by one-way ANOVA with Sidak's multiple comparisons tests. The table comes from immuneACCESS by way of TCRdb, which keeps in-frame sequences with V and J called. Part of the clones is missing from these tables; in studies checked, under half for an unresolved V gene and the rest for unknown reasons. V and J calls plus clone size are reproduced from that table; the DNA served to infer D and trimming. Counted in this sample were some 140,000 clones; 93% of them appeared once. Around 0.91% of the sample is taken by the ten largest.

CDR1 and CDR2, per the germline V gene, are MDHEN and SYDVKM. The CDR3 numbers 14 residues from cysteine through phenylalanine. The read is trimmed to its CDR3 DNA, 42 bases read in frame from base 1. After removal of 6 bases from V and 7 bases from J, the junction retains 7 bases not matched to a gene. Reading the label with the study, this specimen's time point is: baseline before first vaccination. Samples from vaccinated people were obtained from the UK trials COV001 and COV002, which included a single-blind randomized controlled phase 2/3 trial of AZD1222 (ChAdOx1 nCoV-19) in healthy adults. For TCRbeta chain sequencing, PBMC samples were collected from trial participants at day 0 and at day 28 after the second dose. Findings and caveats that apply to the study as a whole: Epitopes outside the regions mutated in the B.1.351 and B.1.1.7 variants were reportedly recognized by nearly half of the unique spike-specific TCRs. Conclusions about previously exposed vaccinees are limited because only a handful of AZD1222 recipients were SARS-CoV-2 seropositive at baseline. Participants were mostly white British, with more females than males. The authors suggested clonal diversity may have been underestimated. The vaccine-associated CD4 TCRs covered the entire spike protein, and the dominant responses fell in regions 160-218 and 743-854. In the small 56-69-year group, the increase in depth fell short of significance, most likely because of low power. Because no day 14 peak-response samples were available, the repertoires could be characterized only after the peak T cell response. Spike-specific TCR breadth and depth rose significantly after two AZD1222 doses compared with day 0 and with MenACWY recipients.

The V and J genes are TRBV28 and TRBJ1-5, and 9 bases in between align with TRBD1. The sequences come from peripheral blood, collected on day 0 of AZD1222 vaccination. This receptor was obtained from an adult in good health. The DNA is as follows: TGTGCCAGCAGGATACAGGGGGCCGGGCAGCCCCAGCATTTT. Its product reads: CASRIQGAGQPQHF.